The source of this T cell receptor beta chain is a study of cytomegalovirus exposure and HLA in healthy donors. Study-wide background: The same platform used for the approximately 700 first-cohort repertoires was also used for the 100 to 150 validation repertoires, as a later analysis reported.

This CDR3 spans 16 amino acids. V shed 4 bases and J shed 3 bases, with 15 bases lying between them. CDR1 is MDHEN and CDR2 is SYDVKM in the germline V gene. As concerns this clone: Its antigen is still unknown.

Overall study findings and caveats: The study listed approximately 160 cytomegalovirus-associated TCR beta chains. The classifier reportedly diagnosed cytomegalovirus status with high sensitivity and specificity. A subsequent analysis found that TCR clusters from the first cohort also tended to co-occur in the roughly 120 validation repertoires, with 94% of cluster scores above 0.

Data came from immunoSEQ multiplex PCR; TCRdb stores just in-frame clones and leaves some out. Here the sample spans about 160,000 clones, over 85% being singletons. J is TRBJ2-2 and V is TRBV28; weak D call: TRBD1 (5 bases). Material for sequencing was PBMCs. The sequence came from a man aged 18 to 30 in good health and CMV-seropositive. CDR3 DNA sequence: TGTGCCAGCAGTTCCCCGGGCGACAGAGACACCGGGGAGCTGTTTTTT. Translation: CASSSPGDRDTGELFF. The full variable domain, with the rest looked up from reference TRBV28 and TRBJ2-2, is DVKVTQSSRYLVKRTGEKVFLECVQDMDHENMFWYRQDPGLGLRLIYFSYDVKMKEKGDIPEGYSVSREKKERFSLILESASTNQTSMYLCASSSPGDRDTGELFFGEGSRLTVL.